The 9 T cell receptor beta chains in this list originate from one sample, sequenced in a study of T cell responses to AZD1222 COVID-19 vaccine. The data were produced by immunoSEQ multiplex PCR, yet TCRdb's version contains in-frame clones alone and is incomplete. The table shows roughly 100,000 clones, with 90% to 95% occurring only once. The sample here was peripheral blood, taken on day 0 of AZD1222 vaccination. Source of these receptors: an adult in good health.

This rearrangement joins TRBV7-3 to TRBJ1-1; D not certain. V lost 7 bases and J 5 bases, leaving 14 bases between the germline ends. Germline V lookup: CDR1 SGHTA, CDR2 FQGTGA. The CDR3 has 13 amino acids. The CDR3 DNA is TGTGCCAGCACCAAAGGGAGGGCTACTGAAGCTTTCTTT. It yields the protein CASTKGRATEAFF.

V is TRBV29-1 and J is TRBJ1-1; 9 positions agree with TRBD1. Germline loops: CDR1 SQVTM, CDR2 ANQGSEA. Trimming at V came to 6 bases and at J to 1 base, leaving 6 bases not matched to a gene. The CDR3 totals 14 residues. DNA of the CDR3: TGCAGCGTGTTACAGGGGGCCCCGAACACTGAAGCTTTCTTT. It translates to CSVLQGAPNTEAFF.

The chain employs TRBV6-5 and TRBJ1-2; D perhaps matches TRBD1 (5 bases). Germline V CDR1 and CDR2: MNHEY, SVGAGI. The CDR3 has 14 residues. V shed 7 bases and J shed 8 bases, with 20 bases lying between them. This chain's CDR3 is CASTDTGGRLGYTF. Here the CDR3 DNA reads TGTGCCAGCACCGACACAGGAGGGAGATTGGGCTACACCTTC.

The CDR3 spells CASSPVSAGRTDTQYF. CDR3 coding DNA: TGTGCCAGCAGCCCCGTGTCCGCCGGGCGCACAGATACGCAGTATTTT. The genes are TRBV7-2 and TRBJ2-3; D unclear. Per the germline V gene, CDR1 is SGHTA and CDR2 is FQGNSA. This CDR3 region has 16 residues. V was pared by 5 bases and J by 1 base, with 16 bases between.

Here the CDR3 reads CSVLASRGETQYF. The CDR3 bases are TGCAGCGTCCTGGCCTCGAGGGGAGAGACCCAGTACTTC. The V and J genes are TRBV29-1 and TRBJ2-5; the D call may be TRBD1 or TRBD2 (5 bases each). The CDR3 covers 13 residues. The V end was cut by 6 bases, the J end by 4 bases, with 15 bases between. The germline CDR1 and CDR2 sequences are SQVTM and ANQGSEA.

The V and J genes are TRBV28 and TRBJ2-1; TRBD2 matches at 7 bases. V was pared by 3 bases and J by 0 bases, with 5 bases of the junction left unmatched. CDR3 length equals 16 residues. CDR1 is MDHEN, CDR2 SYDVKM, per germline. CDR3 nucleotides: TGTGCCAGCAGTTTCGGCGGGAGAAGCTCCTACAATGAGCAGTTCTTC. Translation gives CASSFGGRSSYNEQFF.

V usage is TRBV29-1 and J usage is TRBJ2-1; D might be TRBD2 (6 bases). This CDR3 comprises 14 residues. Germline CDR1 SQVTM, CDR2 ANQGSEA. Trimming took off 3 bases at V and 7 bases at J, with 16 bases between the two ends. CDR3 in DNA: TGCAGCGTTGAGGCGGAGGGATCTAGGAATGAGCAGTTCTTC. Its protein is CSVEAEGSRNEQFF.

The chain links TRBV28 to TRBJ1-5; D not resolved. This CDR3 contains 12 residues. The germline CDR1 and CDR2 sequences are MDHEN and SYDVKM. Trimming removed 4 bases from V and 7 bases from J, with 8 bases in between. The CDR3 DNA reads as TGTGCCAGCAGTTCGGGTATACAGCCCCAGCATTTT. Protein sequence: CASSSGIQPQHF.

The chain links TRBV9 to TRBJ2-3; 10 bases agree with TRBD2. Losses at the gene ends were 0 bases for V and 6 bases for J; bases not matched to a gene: 4. Germline lookup yields CDR1 SGDLS and CDR2 YYNGEE. The CDR3 contains 15 residues. The CDR3 DNA is TGTGCCAGCAGCGTAGGGGGGACTAGCGTGGATACGCAGTATTTT. Its translation: CASSVGGTSVDTQYF.